Presented here are 7 T cell receptor beta chains from one specimen sequenced in a study of OX40 agonist ivuxolimab in advanced cancers. Profiled with immunoSEQ multiplex PCR; TCRdb holds only in-frame clones, not every one. This sample has about 67,000 clones, with approximately 85% found just once. The sample in question was CD4+ or CD8+ T cells sorted from blood, obtained in a trial of the OX40 agonist ivuxolimab. These receptors were collected from an adult with an advanced solid tumor such as melanoma, head and neck, liver or kidney cancer.

The chain links TRBV7-2 to TRBJ1-2; 10 nucleotides align to TRBD1. Trimming took 6 bases from V and 8 from J; bases not matched to a gene: 15. Germline V gives CDR1 SGHTA, CDR2 FQGNSA. This CDR3 contains 16 residues. CDR3 sequence: CASRRRMGQGIMGYTF. For the CDR3, the DNA is TGTGCCAGCAGGCGTAGGATGGGACAGGGGATTATGGGCTACACCTTC.

The CDR3 region is CASSQSEQFSGNTIYF. The CDR3, as DNA: TGTGCCAGCAGCCAAAGCGAACAGTTCTCTGGAAACACCATATATTTT. V gene TRBV4-2 combines with J gene TRBJ1-3; no clear D. This CDR3 is built from 16 residues. Germline CDR1 is LGHNA and CDR2 is YNFKEQ. V lost 2 bases to trimming and J lost 0 bases, with 11 bases between them.

This clone occurred once. The chain links TRBV11-2 to TRBJ1-5; D unresolved. Trimming took 2 bases from V and 5 from J, leaving 7 bases between them. The germline gives CDR1 SGHAT, CDR2 FQNNGV. The CDR3 covers 13 residues. The CDR3: CASSLSDDQPQHF. CDR3 DNA: TGTGCCAGCAGCTTATCCGACGATCAGCCCCAGCATTTT.

The chain uses TRBV5-4 and TRBJ2-3; 8 bases fit TRBD2. CDR3 length: 18 amino acids. V trimming: 3 bases; J trimming: 0 bases; junction bases outside the gene matches: 12. Germline V lookup: CDR1 SGHNT, CDR2 YYREEE (reference sequence). The CDR3 coding sequence is TGTGCCAGCAGCTACGGGGGGGAACAGGGCCCTAGCACAGATACGCAGTATTTT. Its translation is CASSYGGEQGPSTDTQYF.

The genes are TRBV7-9 and TRBJ2-7; D is uncertain. Trimming took 1 base from V and 2 from J, leaving 9 bases between them. The CDR3 totals 14 residues. The germline V gene has CDR1 SEHNR and CDR2 FQNEAQ (reference sequence). CDR3 residues: CASSLVIAPYEQYF. The CDR3 nucleotides read TGTGCCAGCAGCTTAGTTATAGCCCCCTACGAGCAGTACTTC.

The chain has TRBV6-5 and TRBJ2-7; weak D call: TRBD1 (6 bases). Germline V lookup: CDR1 MNHEY, CDR2 SVGAGI. Trimming stripped 5 bases from V and 6 bases from J, with 14 bases between. The CDR3 has 13 amino acids. The DNA of the CDR3 is TGTGCCAGCAGTCCCAGGGGATTCCTCGAGCAGTACTTC. Translating it yields CASSPRGFLEQYF.

The rearrangement links TRBV27 to TRBJ2-1; TRBD1 is a possible D gene (6 bases). The CDR3 sequence is 12 residues long. Per the germline V gene, CDR1 is MNHEY and CDR2 is SMNVEV (reference sequence). Trimming pared 6 bases from V and 5 bases from J, leaving 8 bases between. CDR3 sequence reads: CASSRTDNEQFF. CDR3 in DNA: TGTGCCAGCAGCCGGACAGACAATGAGCAGTTCTTC.